Shown below are 15 T cell receptor beta chains from a single sample sequenced in a study of blood T cells in healthy people across ages. A second PCR, run for roughly 7 to 11 cycles, used a sample-barcoded 5' primer plus a J-beta primer mix. MiXCR, applied by TCRdb to the 5' RACE reads, yields one record per CDR3 protein. In the table there are 1,800,000 or so distinct CDR3 sequences, roughly two fifths of which are singletons. The sequenced sample was blood. The receptors originated from a human donor in good health.

V and J are TRBV20-1 and TRBJ1-1, with 7 bases identical to TRBD1. CDR3 length: 14 amino acids. Losses at the gene ends were 3 bases for V and 1 base for J; bases not matched to a gene: 5. CDR1 and CDR2 from the germline V gene are DFQATT and SNEGSKA (reference sequence). CDR3 sequence: CSARSGTANTEAFF. The CDR3 nucleotides read TGCAGTGCTAGGTCCGGGACAGCGAACACTGAAGCTTTCTTT.

J is TRBJ2-1 and V is TRBV5-4, with D possibly being TRBD1 or TRBD2 (5 bases each). This CDR3 has 16 residues. Looked up from germline, CDR1 is SGHNT and CDR2 is YYREEE (reference sequence). V was shortened by 4 bases and J by 9 bases, with 23 bases between the two germline ends. The CDR3: CASSPPALRGRGEQFF. CDR3 bases: TGTGCCAGCAGCCCCCCGGCATTAAGGGGCCGGGGTGAGCAGTTCTTC.

J is TRBJ1-1 and V is TRBV5-1; the D gene is possibly TRBD1 (5 bases). CDR3 length: 12 residues. CDR1 and CDR2 from the germline V gene are SGHRS and YFSETQ. Trimming left V 2 bases short and J 8 bases short, with 10 bases between. CDR3 in DNA: TGCGCCAGCAGCTTTACGGGGGAAGAAGCTTTCTTT. Translating gives CASSFTGEEAFF.

The CDR3, as DNA: TGCAGCGTCGGACCGGATGCGATGTCCGGCTACACCTTC. This gives the protein CSVGPDAMSGYTF. The chain employs TRBV29-1 and TRBJ1-2; D unresolved. The CDR3 is 13 amino acids. Trimming took 6 bases from V and 8 from J, leaving 19 bases between them. From germline, CDR1 is SQVTM and CDR2 ANQGSEA. Full variable domain (rest looked up from reference TRBV29-1 and TRBJ1-2): SAVISQKPSRDICQRGTSLTIQCQVDSQVTMMFWYRQQPGQSLTLIATANQGSEATYESGFVIDKFPISRPNLTFSTLTVSNMSPEDSSIYLCSVGPDAMSGYTFGSGTRLTVV.

The gene calls are TRBV20-1 and TRBJ1-1; D may be TRBD1 (6 bases). Trimming took off 4 bases at V and 3 bases at J, with 15 bases between the two ends. The CDR3 runs 14 residues. The germline gives CDR1 DFQATT, CDR2 SNEGSKA (reference sequence). CDR3 sequence (DNA): TGCAGTGCTACGGCCGGGGGGCGGCACACTGAAGCTTTCTTT. Its translation: CSATAGGRHTEAFF.

This clonotype occurred a few times. V usage is TRBV21-1 and J usage is TRBJ1-2; TRBD1, the table's D call, lacks a check against the DNA. TRBV21-1 is noted as a pseudogene. There are 15 residues in the CDR3. CDR3 sequence (DNA): TGTGCCAGCAGCAAAGGGGGCGTCGATAACTATGGCTACACCTTC. Translated, it gives CASSKGGVDNYGYTF.

This clonotype was seen once. The V and J genes are TRBV5-1 and TRBJ2-5; D not resolved. Germline CDR1 SGHRS, CDR2 YFSETQ. Trimming took off 3 bases at V and 3 bases at J, with 9 bases between the two ends. The CDR3 spans 13 residues. CDR3 sequence: CASSSLEKETQYF. The CDR3 DNA sequence: TGCGCCAGCAGCTCCCTTGAAAAAGAGACCCAGTACTTC.

The chain joins TRBV29-1 to TRBJ1-1; D uncertain. CDR3 size: 12 residues. Germline CDR1 is SQVTM and CDR2 is ANQGSEA. Trimming pared 3 bases from V and 1 base from J, leaving 6 bases between. The CDR3 nucleotides read TGCAGCGTTGAGGGGAGGAACACTGAAGCTTTCTTT. Translating gives CSVEGRNTEAFF.

This chain links TRBV20-1 with TRBJ2-3; 14 bases map to TRBD2. CDR3 size: 15 residues. V was clipped by 4 bases and J by 6 bases; unmatched bases: 6. Germline V gene data show CDR1 as DFQATT and CDR2 as SNEGSKA (reference sequence). Here the CDR3 reads CSANGLAGGQDTQYF. Written as DNA, the CDR3 is TGCAGTGCTAACGGACTAGCGGGGGGCCAGGATACGCAGTATTTT.

The chain employs TRBV10-3 and TRBJ2-7, with D perhaps TRBD1 or TRBD2 (5 bases each). V lost 3 bases and J lost 2, with 11 bases in between. CDR1 is ENHRY and CDR2 is SYGVKD in the germline V gene. The CDR3 is made up of 14 amino acids. CDR3 in amino acids: CAISEGRDPYEQYF. CDR3 coding DNA: TGTGCCATCAGTGAAGGACGGGACCCCTACGAGCAGTACTTC.

The chain employs TRBV28 and TRBJ2-4; D perhaps matches TRBD1 (6 bases). The J call may be incorrect, as the DNA end agrees better with TRBJ2-7. The CDR3 totals 13 residues. Germline V gene sequence: CDR1 MDHEN, CDR2 SYDVKM. CDR3: CASSGQHIYEQYF. The CDR3 nucleotides are TGTGCCAGCAGTGGACAGCACATCTACGAGCAGTACTTC.

A remark on this clonotype: Sequence at one end of the junction differs from germline and may be a read error. V and J are TRBV5-1 and TRBJ1-2; D gene unclear. The CDR3 has 12 amino acids. Germline V gene data show CDR1 as SGHRS and CDR2 as YFSETQ. Here the CDR3 reads CASSLVGYDYTF. The CDR3 DNA is TGCGCCAGCAGCTTGGTAGGCTATGACTACACCTTC.

The chain links TRBV20-1 to TRBJ2-5; D is uncertain. The CDR3 extends over 11 amino acids. Per the germline V gene, CDR1 is DFQATT and CDR2 is SNEGSKA (reference sequence). Trimming took off 6 bases at V and 0 bases at J, with 5 bases between the two ends. The CDR3 here is CSALNQETQYF. The CDR3 coding sequence is TGCAGTGCGCTAAACCAAGAGACCCAGTACTTC.

This chain joins TRBV2 and TRBJ2-3; 9 positions match TRBD1. V was clipped by 8 bases and J by 5 bases; unmatched bases: 8. CDR1 and CDR2 (germline): SNHLY, FYNNEI. The CDR3 runs to 14 residues. CDR3 bases: TGTGCCAGCGGCGGACAGGGGCGTGTAGATACGCAGTATTTT. Amino acids: CASGGQGRVDTQYF.

This clonotype appeared a few times. J is TRBJ2-7 and V is TRBV10-3; either TRBD1 or TRBD2 may supply D (5 bases each). Germline-derived CDR1 and CDR2 are ENHRY and SYGVKD. V was cut by 3 bases and J by 3 bases, with 18 bases left in between. The CDR3 length is 16 residues. The CDR3 DNA follows: TGTGCCATCAGTGACTCCGGGACCGCTTTAGGCTACGAGCAGTACTTC. This encodes CAISDSGTALGYEQYF.